This T cell receptor beta chain was identified during a study of CD4 T cells in relation to SARS-CoV-2 and coronaviruses. CD4+ T cells from unexposed donors were obtained before the COVID-19 pandemic (2011-2018). The cells were cultured for under twelve days before CD4+ T cells were isolated. Unexposed-donor CD4+ T cells were probed with SARS-CoV-2 S/N and four cold-coronavirus spikes, cells permitting. Study findings and constraints: The cross-reactivity analysis covered only spike protein, not other viral proteins. Crossreactive clones expanded significantly less to SARS-CoV-2 than monoreactive clones.

The length of the CDR3 is 12 residues. The germline gives CDR1 SGHRS, CDR2 YFSETQ. V was cut by 0 bases and J by 7 bases, with 7 bases left in between. Measured with immunoSEQ multiplex PCR; TCRdb has only the in-frame clones, and not every one. Among some 22,000 clones listed, 75% to 85% were seen once. In regard to this clone: Its antigen remains unidentified.

The sample taken for sequencing was CD4+ T cells from PBMCs, cultured in vitro. This rearrangement joins TRBV5-1 to TRBJ1-2, with D hard to call. The TCR sequence derives from a human donor in good health. CDR3 in DNA: TGCGCCAGCAGCTTGGAACGGGCTGGCTACACCTTC. It codes for CASSLERAGYTF. The whole variable domain, remainder taken from reference TRBV5-1 and TRBJ1-2, is KAGVTQTPRYLIKTRGQQVTLSCSPISGHRSVSWYQQTPGQGLQFLFEYFSETQRNKGNFPGRFSGRQFSNSRSEMNVSTLELGDSALYLCASSLERAGYTFGSGTRLTVV.